This note documents a single T cell receptor (beta chain) sequence. Its antigen is still unknown. This sample was included in a study of monozygotic twins with inflammatory bowel disease. Study-wide points: The authors found no support for a single strong IBD-associated signal or clonotype. There were differing immunosuppressive treatments, which may have added variability to patient repertoires.

TCRdb reprocessed the 5' RACE reads, with one entry per CDR3 protein and no DNA. In total, the table holds fewer than 550,000 distinct CDR3 sequences. CDR3 length equals 14 residues. CDR1 LGHNA and CDR2 YSLEER come from the germline V gene. The sequence derives from a human donor with ulcerative colitis or Crohn's disease, or a healthy co-twin of an affected twin (not recorded which). The sequenced material came from blood. The gene calls are TRBV4-3 and TRBJ1-1. The CDR3 reads CASSHSGMNTEAFF.